Detailed here is one T cell receptor (beta chain). Its cognate antigen is unknown. The source of the sample is a study of monozygotic twins with cystic fibrosis. Study-wide results and caveats: Age, concordance and disease severity did not associate with shared CDR3 numbers. Nucleotide-identical clonotype sharing was significantly higher within monozygotic CF twin pairs than between unrelated CF individuals.

Germline CDR1 MNHNY, CDR2 SVGAGI (reference sequence). The V and J ends lost 0 bases and 3 bases respectively, with 11 bases between them. This CDR3 has 15 residues. Assay: immunoSEQ multiplex PCR; the TCRdb copy retains only in-frame clones and omits some. Seen here are fewer than 30,000 clones, over 75% observed once, and the top ten hold about 0.54%. The sequenced sample consisted of blood. V and J are TRBV6-6 and TRBJ1-2; no firm D call. The receptor comes from a girl aged 2 to 10 with cystic fibrosis. CDR3 sequence (DNA): TGTGCCAGCAGTTACTCGAGTGCCGAGTACTATGGCTACACCTTC. Residues: CASSYSSAEYYGYTF.